The source of this TCR beta chain is a study of T cell responses to AZD1222 COVID-19 vaccine. The V gene lost 2 bases and the J gene lost 2 bases, with 16 bases spanning the gap. CDR3 length: 17 residues. Germline assignment: CDR1 MNHNS and CDR2 SASEGT. Clones were sequenced by immunoSEQ multiplex PCR, and TCRdb holds only the in-frame ones, with some missing. The repertoire holds some 190,000 clones, with over 75% as singletons. Study-wide findings and caveats: Donors in the cohort were predominantly white British and more often female, and clonal diversity was possibly underestimated.

Concerning this clone: Its antigen is not identified.

The rearrangement joins TRBV6-1 to TRBJ1-5; perhaps TRBD1 as D (5 bases). This receptor was taken from an adult in good health. This sample comprised peripheral blood, obtained on day 0 of AZD1222 vaccination. CDR3 bases: TGTGCCAGCAGTGAATGGGACGTTGGGGGAGGCAATCAGCCCCAGCATTTT. This sequence encodes CASSEWDVGGGNQPQHF.